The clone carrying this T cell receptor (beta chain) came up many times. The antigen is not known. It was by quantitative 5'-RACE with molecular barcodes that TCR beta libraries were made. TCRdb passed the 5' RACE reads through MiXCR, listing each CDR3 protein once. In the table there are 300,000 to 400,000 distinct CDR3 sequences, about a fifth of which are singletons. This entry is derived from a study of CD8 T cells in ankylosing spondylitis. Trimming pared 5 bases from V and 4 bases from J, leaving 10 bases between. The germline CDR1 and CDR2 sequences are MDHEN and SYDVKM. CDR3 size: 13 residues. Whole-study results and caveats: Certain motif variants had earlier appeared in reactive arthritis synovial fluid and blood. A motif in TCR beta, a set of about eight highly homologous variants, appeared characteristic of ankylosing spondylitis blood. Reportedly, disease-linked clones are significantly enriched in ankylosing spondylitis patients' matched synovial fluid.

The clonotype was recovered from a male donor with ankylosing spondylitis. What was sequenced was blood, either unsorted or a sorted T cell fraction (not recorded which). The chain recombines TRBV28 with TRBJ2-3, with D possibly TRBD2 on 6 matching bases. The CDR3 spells CASSILAPDTQYF. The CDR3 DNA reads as TGTGCCAGCAGTATACTAGCTCCAGATACGCAGTATTTT.